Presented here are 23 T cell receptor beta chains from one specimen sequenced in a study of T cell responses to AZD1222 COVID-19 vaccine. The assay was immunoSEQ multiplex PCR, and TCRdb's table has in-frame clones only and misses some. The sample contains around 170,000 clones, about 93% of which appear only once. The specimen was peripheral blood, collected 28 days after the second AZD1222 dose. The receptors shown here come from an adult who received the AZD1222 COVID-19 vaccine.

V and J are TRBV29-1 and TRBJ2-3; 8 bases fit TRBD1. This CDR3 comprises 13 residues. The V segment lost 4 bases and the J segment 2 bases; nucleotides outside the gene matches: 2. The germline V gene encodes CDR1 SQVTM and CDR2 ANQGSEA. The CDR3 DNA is TGCAGCGTTGGGGGACAGGACACAGATACGCAGTATTTT. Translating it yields CSVGGQDTDTQYF.

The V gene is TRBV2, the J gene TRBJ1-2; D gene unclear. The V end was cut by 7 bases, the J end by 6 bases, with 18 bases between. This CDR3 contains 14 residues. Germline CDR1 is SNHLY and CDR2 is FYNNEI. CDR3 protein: CASTQGPLTNGYTF. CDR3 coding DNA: TGTGCCAGCACCCAAGGACCCTTAACGAATGGCTACACCTTC. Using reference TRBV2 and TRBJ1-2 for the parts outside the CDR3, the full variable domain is EPEVTQTPSHQVTQMGQEVILRCVPISNHLYFYWYRQILGQKVEFLVSFYNNEISEKSEIFDDQFSVERPDGSNFTLKIRSTKLEDSAMYFCASTQGPLTNGYTFGSGTRLTVV.

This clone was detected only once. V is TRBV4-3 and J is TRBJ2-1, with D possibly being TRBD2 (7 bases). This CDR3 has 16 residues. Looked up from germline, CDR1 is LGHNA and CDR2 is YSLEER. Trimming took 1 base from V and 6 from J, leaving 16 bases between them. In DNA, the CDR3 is TGCGCCAGCAGCCAAGTGGGGCGGGGGCCGGTCAATGAGCAGTTCTTC. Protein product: CASSQVGRGPVNEQFF.

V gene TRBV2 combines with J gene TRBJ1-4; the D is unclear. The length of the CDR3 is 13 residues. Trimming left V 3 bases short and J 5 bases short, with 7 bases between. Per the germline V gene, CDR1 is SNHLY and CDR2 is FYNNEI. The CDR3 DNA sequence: TGTGCCAGCAGTGATGGGATGAATGAAAAACTGTTTTTT. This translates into CASSDGMNEKLFF.

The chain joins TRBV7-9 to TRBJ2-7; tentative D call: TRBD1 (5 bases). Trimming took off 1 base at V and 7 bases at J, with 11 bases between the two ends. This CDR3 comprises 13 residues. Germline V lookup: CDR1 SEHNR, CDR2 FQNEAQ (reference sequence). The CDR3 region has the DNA TGTGCCAGCAGCTTAGGCGTAGGGGCGGAGCAGTACTTC. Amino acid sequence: CASSLGVGAEQYF. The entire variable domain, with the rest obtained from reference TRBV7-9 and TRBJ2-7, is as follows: DTGVSQNPRHKITKRGQNVTFRCDPISEHNRLYWYRQTLGQGPEFLTYFQNEAQLEKSRLLSDRFSAERPKGSFSTLEIQRTEQGDSAMYLCASSLGVGAEQYFGPGTRLTVT.

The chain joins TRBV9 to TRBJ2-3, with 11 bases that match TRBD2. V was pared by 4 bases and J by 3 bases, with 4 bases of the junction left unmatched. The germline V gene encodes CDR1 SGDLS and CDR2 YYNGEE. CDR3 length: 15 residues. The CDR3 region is CASSPASGRTDTQYF. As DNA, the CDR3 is TGTGCCAGCAGCCCTGCTAGCGGGAGGACAGATACGCAGTATTTT.

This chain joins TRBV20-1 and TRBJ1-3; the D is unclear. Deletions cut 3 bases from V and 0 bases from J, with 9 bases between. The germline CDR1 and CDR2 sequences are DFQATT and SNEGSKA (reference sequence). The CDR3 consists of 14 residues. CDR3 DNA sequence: TGCAGTGCTAGTTCTATGAACTCTGGAAACACCATATATTTT. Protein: CSASSMNSGNTIYF.

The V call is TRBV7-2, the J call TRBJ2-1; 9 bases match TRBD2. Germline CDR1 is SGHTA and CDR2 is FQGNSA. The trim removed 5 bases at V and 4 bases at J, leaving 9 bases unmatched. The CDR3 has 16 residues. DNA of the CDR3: TGTGCCAGCAGCCTACGGACTAGCGAGTATTACAATGAGCAGTTCTTC. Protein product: CASSLRTSEYYNEQFF.

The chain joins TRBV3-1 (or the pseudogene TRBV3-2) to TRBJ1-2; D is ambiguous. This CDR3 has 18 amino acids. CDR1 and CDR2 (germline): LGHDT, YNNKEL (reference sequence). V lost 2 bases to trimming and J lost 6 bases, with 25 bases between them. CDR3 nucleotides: TGTGCCAGCAGCCAAAAATTTCCGGGTGGGCGGGGAATGGATGGCTACACCTTC. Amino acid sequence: CASSQKFPGGRGMDGYTF.

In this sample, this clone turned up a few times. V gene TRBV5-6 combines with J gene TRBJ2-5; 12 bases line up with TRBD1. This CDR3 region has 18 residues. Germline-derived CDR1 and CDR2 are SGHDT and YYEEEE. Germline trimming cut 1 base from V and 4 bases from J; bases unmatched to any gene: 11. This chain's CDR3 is CASSLSPGQGALGETQYF. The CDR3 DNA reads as TGTGCCAGCAGCTTGAGCCCGGGACAGGGGGCTCTTGGAGAGACCCAGTACTTC.

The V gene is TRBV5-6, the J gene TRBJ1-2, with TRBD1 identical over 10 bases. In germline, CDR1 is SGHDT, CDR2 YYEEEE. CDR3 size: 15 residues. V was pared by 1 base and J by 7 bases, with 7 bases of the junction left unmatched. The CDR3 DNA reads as TGTGCCAGCAGCTTGCTTGGGACAGGGGCGTTTGGCTACACCTTC. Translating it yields CASSLLGTGAFGYTF. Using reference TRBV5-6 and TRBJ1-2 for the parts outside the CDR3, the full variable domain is DAGVTQSPTHLIKTRGQQVTLRCSPKSGHDTVSWYQQALGQGPQFIFQYYEEEERQRGNFPDRFSGHQFPNYSSELNVNALLLGDSALYLCASSLLGTGAFGYTFGSGTRLTVV.

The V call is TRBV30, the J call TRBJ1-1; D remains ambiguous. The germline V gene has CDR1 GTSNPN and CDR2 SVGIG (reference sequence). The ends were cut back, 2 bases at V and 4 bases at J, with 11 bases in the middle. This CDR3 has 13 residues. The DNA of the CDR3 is TGTGCCTGGAGTCCCTCGAGTGTCACTGAAGCTTTCTTT. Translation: CAWSPSSVTEAFF.

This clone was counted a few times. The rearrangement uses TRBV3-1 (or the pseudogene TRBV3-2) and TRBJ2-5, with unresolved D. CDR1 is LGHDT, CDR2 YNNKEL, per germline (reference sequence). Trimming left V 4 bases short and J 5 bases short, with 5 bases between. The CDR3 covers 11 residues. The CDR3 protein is CASSLLETQYF. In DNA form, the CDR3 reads TGTGCCAGCAGCCTCCTGGAGACCCAGTACTTC.

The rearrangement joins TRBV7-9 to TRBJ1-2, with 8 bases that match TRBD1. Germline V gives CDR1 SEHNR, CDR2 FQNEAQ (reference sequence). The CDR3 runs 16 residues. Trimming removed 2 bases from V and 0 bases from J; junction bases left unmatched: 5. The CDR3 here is CASSLTGGAANYGYTF. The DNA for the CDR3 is TGTGCCAGCAGCTTAACAGGGGGAGCGGCTAACTATGGCTACACCTTC.

The CDR3 nucleotides read TGTGCCAGCAGCTTAGACGGGGGTAACTATGGCTACACCTTC. It encodes CASSLDGGNYGYTF. The chain carries TRBV7-3 and TRBJ1-2; possibly TRBD1 for D (5 bases). From germline, CDR1 is SGHTA and CDR2 FQGTGA. CDR3 length equals 14 residues. Trimming cost V 2 bases and J 1 base, with 8 bases left between them.

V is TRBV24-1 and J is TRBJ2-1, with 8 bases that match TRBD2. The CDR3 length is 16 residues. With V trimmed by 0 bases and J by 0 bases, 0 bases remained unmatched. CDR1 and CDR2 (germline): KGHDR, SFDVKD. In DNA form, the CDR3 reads TGTGCCACCAGTGATTTGACTAGCGGCTCCTACAATGAGCAGTTCTTC. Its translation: CATSDLTSGSYNEQFF.

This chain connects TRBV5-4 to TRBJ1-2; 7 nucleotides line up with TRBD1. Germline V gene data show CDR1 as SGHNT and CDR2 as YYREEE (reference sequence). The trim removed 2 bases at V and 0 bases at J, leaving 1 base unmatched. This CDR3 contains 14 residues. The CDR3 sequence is CASSFGTANYGYTF. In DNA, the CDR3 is TGTGCCAGCAGCTTTGGGACAGCTAACTATGGCTACACCTTC.

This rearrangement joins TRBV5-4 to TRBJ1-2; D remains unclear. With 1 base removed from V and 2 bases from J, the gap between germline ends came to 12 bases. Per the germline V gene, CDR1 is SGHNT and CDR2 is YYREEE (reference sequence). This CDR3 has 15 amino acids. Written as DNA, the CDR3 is TGTGCCAGCAGCTTGAATTCTGGGGAGAACTATGGCTACACCTTC. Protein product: CASSLNSGENYGYTF. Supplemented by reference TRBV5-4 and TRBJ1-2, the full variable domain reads ETGVTQSPTHLIKTRGQQVTLRCSSQSGHNTVSWYQQALGQGPQFIFQYYREEENGRGNFPPRFSGLQFPNYSSELNVNALELDDSALYLCASSLNSGENYGYTFGSGTRLTVV.

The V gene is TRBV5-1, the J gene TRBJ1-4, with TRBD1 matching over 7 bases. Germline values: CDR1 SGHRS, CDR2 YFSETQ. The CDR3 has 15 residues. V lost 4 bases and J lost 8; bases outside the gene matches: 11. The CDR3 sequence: CASSTRGGLEEKLFF. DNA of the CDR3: TGCGCCAGCAGCACACGAGGGGGCTTGGAGGAAAAACTGTTTTTT.

This CDR3 reads CASSEFGQSSYNEQFF. The CDR3 nucleotides read TGTGCCAGCAGTGAGTTCGGACAGAGCTCCTACAATGAGCAGTTCTTC. The rearrangement joins TRBV2 to TRBJ2-1; perhaps TRBD1 as D (6 bases). The CDR3 extends over 16 amino acids. In germline, CDR1 is SNHLY, CDR2 FYNNEI. Trimming pared 3 bases from V and 0 bases from J, leaving 12 bases between.

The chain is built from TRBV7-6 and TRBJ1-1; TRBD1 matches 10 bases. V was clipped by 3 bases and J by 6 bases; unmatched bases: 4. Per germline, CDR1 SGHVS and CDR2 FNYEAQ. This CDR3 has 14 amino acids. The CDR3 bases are TGTGCCAGCAGCTTGTCCGGGACAGGGGCTGAAGCTTTCTTT. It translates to CASSLSGTGAEAFF.

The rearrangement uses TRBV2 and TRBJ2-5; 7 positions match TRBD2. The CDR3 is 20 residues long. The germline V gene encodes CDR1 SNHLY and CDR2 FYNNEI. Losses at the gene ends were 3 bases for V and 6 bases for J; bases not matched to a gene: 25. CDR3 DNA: TGTGCCAGCAGTGATGAGGCTAGCGGCCCTTCCAAGAGACGTCGCAAGACCCAGTACTTC. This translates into CASSDEASGPSKRRRKTQYF.

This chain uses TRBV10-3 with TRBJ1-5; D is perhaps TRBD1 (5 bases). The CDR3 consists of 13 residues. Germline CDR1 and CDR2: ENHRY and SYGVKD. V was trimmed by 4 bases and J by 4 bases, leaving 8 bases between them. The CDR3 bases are TGTGCCATCAGTGGGGACCCTAATCAGCCCCAGCATTTT. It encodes CAISGDPNQPQHF.